This T cell receptor (beta chain) stems from a study of CD4+ T cells in melanoma. This clone is medium-sized in the sample. The antigen is unknown. Repertoires were generated with immunoSEQ multiplex PCR, while TCRdb's copy carries only in-frame clones and drops some. Among more than 8,500 clones, roughly two thirds were seen once, and the ten largest hold roughly a fifth. Germline V gene sequence: CDR1 MNHNS, CDR2 SASEGT. This CDR3 contains 12 residues. V shed 7 bases and J shed 8 bases, with 14 bases lying between them. Overall study results and limits: A reported correlation linked neoantigen-specific CD4+ T cells to CD8+, macrophage and B cell function. Neoantigen-specific CD4+ T cells in melanoma reportedly had diverse differentiation states.

Source material: peripheral blood. The V and J genes are TRBV6-1 and TRBJ1-2; tentatively, D is TRBD1 (5 bases). This sequence originates from a human donor with melanoma. The CDR3 bases are TGTGCCAGCACTAAGGGGCGGTCGGGCTACACCTTC. Encoded protein: CASTKGRSGYTF.